A single sample gave rise to the 12 T cell receptor beta chains below, sequenced in a study of regulatory T cells in long-lasting Graves disease (TCRdb year 2021). Library creation used multiplex PCR. Sequencing instrument: Illumina HiSeq 4000. TCR beta libraries were built with iRepertoire HTBI primers and Arm-PCR amplification of CDR3 regions. In TCRdb, the public reads were trimmed at Q25 with fastp and aligned with MiXCR, with productive beta chains retained. CDR3 protein duplicates are merged, each entry listing the most common genes and DNA. This sample holds around 300,000 distinct CDR3 sequences; more than 20% were observed only once. Approximately 53% of the sample is held by the ten biggest clonotypes. This specimen's time point label, interpreted: persistent/refractory GD, antithyroid drugs over 5 years with positive TRAb. For both TCR sequencing and RNA sequencing, RNA was extracted from PBMCs using TRIzol.

The input for sequencing was peripheral blood mononuclear cells (PBMCs), taken when the disease was refractory, from a patient treated with antithyroid drugs. The receptors originated from a female donor with Graves disease.

A word on this clonotype: A read error may be the cause here, since a much bigger clone is one base away. The chain employs TRBV28 and TRBJ2-5; 7 bases agree with TRBD2. The germline CDR1 and CDR2 sequences are MDHEN and SYDVKM. The CDR3 length is 16 residues. The trim removed 4 bases at V and 4 bases at J, leaving 12 bases unmatched. The CDR3 protein is CASSYTWTGGRETQYF. CDR3 nucleotide sequence: TGTGCCAGCAGTTACACCTGGACTGGCGGGAGAGAGACCCAGTACTTC.

The CDR3 reads CASSSALAKNIQYF. CDR3 sequence (DNA): TGTGCCAGCAGTTCTGCCCTAGCCAAAAACATTCAGTACTTC. The rearrangement joins TRBV28 to TRBJ2-4, with unresolved D. The germline V and J ends were trimmed by 4 bases and 0 bases, with 7 bases remaining between them. Germline V gene lookup returns CDR1 MDHEN and CDR2 SYDVKM. The CDR3 runs 14 residues.

The gene calls are TRBV6-9 and TRBJ2-5, with D possibly TRBD1 on 5 matching bases. This CDR3 is built from 14 residues. Germline values: CDR1 MNHGY, CDR2 SVAAGI. The ends were cut back, 3 bases at V and 2 bases at J, with 10 bases in the middle. The CDR3 reads CASSYQGGQETQYF. CDR3 nucleotides: TGTGCCAGCAGTTACCAGGGTGGGCAAGAGACCCAGTACTTC.

This clonotype was detected a few times. V is TRBV19 and J is TRBJ1-5; 9 bases are a match to TRBD1. Losses at the gene ends were 4 bases for V and 5 bases for J; bases not matched to a gene: 6. Per the germline V gene, CDR1 is LNHDA and CDR2 is SQIVND (reference sequence). The CDR3 totals 15 residues. The DNA of the CDR3 is TGTGCCAGTAGTAAGAGGGACAGGGAGGATCAGCCCCAGCATTTT. Its protein product is CASSKRDREDQPQHF.

This chain links TRBV20-1 with TRBJ1-3; D is perhaps TRBD1 (5 bases). The CDR3 sequence is 16 residues long. Germline CDR1 DFQATT, CDR2 SNEGSKA (reference sequence). V gave up 1 base and J gave up 1 base, with 14 bases separating them. CDR3 DNA: TGCAGTGCTAGAGCGGGGGAGACGGCTTCTGGAAACACCATATATTTT. The encoded protein is CSARAGETASGNTIYF.

The chain carries TRBV6-2 or TRBV6-3 and TRBJ1-1; D is perhaps TRBD1 (5 bases). Germline values: CDR1 MNHEY, CDR2 SVGEGT. The CDR3 sequence is 15 residues long. V shed 0 bases and J shed 0 bases, with 8 bases lying between them. The CDR3 region has the DNA TGTGCCAGCAGTTACTCCGGGGACCTGAACACTGAAGCTTTCTTT. Translation: CASSYSGDLNTEAFF.

The chain employs TRBV24-1 and TRBJ2-5, with D possibly TRBD2 on 5 matching bases. Deletions cut 5 bases from V and 4 bases from J, with 13 bases between. This CDR3 spans 14 amino acids. From germline, CDR1 is KGHDR and CDR2 SFDVKD. The CDR3 loop reads CATSVSDSPETQYF. In DNA form, the CDR3 reads TGTGCCACCAGTGTCTCGGACTCTCCAGAGACCCAGTACTTC.

Ten or more counts support this clonotype. The CDR3 loop is CASSVLLWETQYF. CDR3 nucleotides: TGTGCCAGCAGCGTTCTCTTGTGGGAGACCCAGTACTTC. The V call is TRBV11-2, the J call TRBJ2-5; no definite D call. Germline V gene sequence: CDR1 SGHAT, CDR2 FQNNGV. Trimming stripped 5 bases from V and 5 bases from J, with 12 bases between. The CDR3 runs 13 residues.

In this sample, this clonotype turned up many times. V is TRBV7-6 and J is TRBJ2-7; the D call may be TRBD1 or TRBD2 (5 bases each). V shed 5 bases and J shed 2 bases, with 16 bases lying between them. The germline CDR1 and CDR2 sequences are SGHVS and FNYEAQ. The CDR3 contains 15 residues. CDR3 bases: TGTGCCAGCAGCCGAGCCGGGACGGAGACCTACGAGCAGTACTTC. Encoded protein: CASSRAGTETYEQYF. Complete variable domain (other parts from reference TRBV7-6 and TRBJ2-7): GAGVSQSPRYKVTKRGQDVALRCDPISGHVSLYWYRQALGQGPEFLTYFNYEAQQDKSGLPNDRFSAERPEGSISTLTIQRTEQRDSAMYRCASSRAGTETYEQYFGPGTRLTVT.

In this sample, this clonotype turned up a few times. The V gene is TRBV6-5, the J gene TRBJ2-7; D gene ambiguous. Germline V CDR1 and CDR2: MNHEY, SVGAGI. The CDR3 contains 12 residues. Trimming removed 0 bases at V and 5 bases at J, with 5 bases between. This chain's CDR3 is CASSYSNHEQYF. DNA for the CDR3: TGTGCCAGCAGTTACTCGAACCACGAGCAGTACTTC.

The J gene is TRBJ2-7, the V gene TRBV29-1, with 9 bases identical to TRBD1. This CDR3 spans 13 amino acids. The V gene's germline CDR1 is SQVTM and CDR2 ANQGSEA. Trimming removed 5 bases from V and 2 bases from J; junction bases left unmatched: 4. CDR3 sequence reads: CSVWTGATYEQYF. The CDR3 nucleotides read TGCAGCGTTTGGACAGGGGCCACCTACGAGCAGTACTTC.

The table lists this clonotype with many counts. The chain uses TRBV20-1 and TRBJ2-4; a weak D match, TRBD1 (6 bases). The germline CDR1 and CDR2 sequences are DFQATT and SNEGSKA (reference sequence). Trimming removed 5 bases at V and 8 bases at J, with 13 bases between. CDR3 length equals 12 residues. The CDR3: CSAERQEDIQYF. As DNA, the CDR3 is TGCAGTGCTGAAAGACAGGAGGACATTCAGTACTTC.